A few counts support the clone carrying this T cell receptor beta chain. The sample is drawn from a study of spatial heterogeneity in lung cancer. Study overall: The authors sequenced available follow-up PBMC samples, taken a median of approximately 2 years after resection.

Described time point: blood at routine non-recurrence follow-up after resection. Whole RNA, isolated from tumor, nontumor lung or frozen PBMC, was sequenced without prior sorting. The CDR3 totals 16 residues. The germline V gene has CDR1 MNHNS and CDR2 SASEGT. The V gene lost 4 bases and the J gene lost 2 bases, with 15 bases spanning the gap. TCRdb re-analysed the 5' RACE reads in MiXCR, keeping a single row per CDR3 protein. Of around 110,000 distinct CDR3 sequences listed, less than 15% are singletons. The material was PBMCs, obtained at follow-up. This chain connects TRBV6-1 to TRBJ1-5; a weak D match, TRBD1 (5 bases). The TCR comes from a male donor with early-stage non-small cell lung cancer. Here the CDR3 DNA reads TGTGCCAGCAGTGGAAAGGCCGGAGGGGGCAATCAGCCCCAGCATTTT. Residues: CASSGKAGGGNQPQHF.